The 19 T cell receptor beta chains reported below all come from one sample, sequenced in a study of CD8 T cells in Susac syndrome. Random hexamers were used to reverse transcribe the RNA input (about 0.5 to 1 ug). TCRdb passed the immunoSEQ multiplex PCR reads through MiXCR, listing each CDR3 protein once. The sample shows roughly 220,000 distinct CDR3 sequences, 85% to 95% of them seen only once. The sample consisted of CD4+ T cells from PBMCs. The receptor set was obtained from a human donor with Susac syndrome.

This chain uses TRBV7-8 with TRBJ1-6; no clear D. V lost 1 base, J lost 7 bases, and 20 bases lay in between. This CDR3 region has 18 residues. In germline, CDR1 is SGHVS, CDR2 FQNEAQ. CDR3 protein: CASSLVRAYGLENSPLHF. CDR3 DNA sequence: TGTGCCAGCAGCTTAGTGAGGGCCTATGGACTGGAAAATTCACCCCTCCACTTT. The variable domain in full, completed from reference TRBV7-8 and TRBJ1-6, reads GAGVSQSPRYKVAKRGQDVALRCDPISGHVSLFWYQQALGQGPEFLTYFQNEAQLDKSGLPSDRFFAERPEGSVSTLKIQRTQQEDSAVYLCASSLVRAYGLENSPLHFGNGTRLTVT.

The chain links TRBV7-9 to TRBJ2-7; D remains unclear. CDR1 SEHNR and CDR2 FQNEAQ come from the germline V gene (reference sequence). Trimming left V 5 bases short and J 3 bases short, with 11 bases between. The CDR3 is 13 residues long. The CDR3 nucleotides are TGTGCCAGCAGCCGACCGACCGGCTACGAGCAGTACTTC. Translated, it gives CASSRPTGYEQYF.

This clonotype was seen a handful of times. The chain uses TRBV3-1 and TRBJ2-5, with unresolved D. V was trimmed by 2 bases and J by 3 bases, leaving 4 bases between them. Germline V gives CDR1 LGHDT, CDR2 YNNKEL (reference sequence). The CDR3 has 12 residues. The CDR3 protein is CASSQPKETQYF. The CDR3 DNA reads TGTGCCAGCAGCCAACCCAAAGAGACCCAGTACTTC.

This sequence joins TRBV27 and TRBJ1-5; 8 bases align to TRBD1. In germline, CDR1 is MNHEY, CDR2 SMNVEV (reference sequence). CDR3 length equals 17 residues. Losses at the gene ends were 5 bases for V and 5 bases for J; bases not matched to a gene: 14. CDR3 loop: CASSAGQGYSIYQPQHF. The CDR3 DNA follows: TGTGCCAGCAGTGCAGGACAGGGATACTCGATATATCAGCCCCAGCATTTT.

DNA for the CDR3: TGTGCCTGGAGTCCTAAGCAGGGGGACACCGGGGAGCTGTTTTTT. Its protein product is CAWSPKQGDTGELFF. This chain uses TRBV30 with TRBJ2-2; TRBD1 matches at 7 bases. J lost 3 bases, V lost 2 bases, and 6 bases had no gene match. CDR1 and CDR2 (germline): GTSNPN, SVGIG (reference sequence). The CDR3 is 15 residues long.

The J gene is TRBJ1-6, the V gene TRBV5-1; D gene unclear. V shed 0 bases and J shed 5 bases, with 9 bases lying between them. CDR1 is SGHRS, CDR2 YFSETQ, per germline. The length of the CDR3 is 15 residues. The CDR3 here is CASSLEEGNNSPLHF. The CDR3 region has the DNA TGCGCCAGCAGCTTGGAGGAGGGTAATAATTCACCCCTCCACTTT.

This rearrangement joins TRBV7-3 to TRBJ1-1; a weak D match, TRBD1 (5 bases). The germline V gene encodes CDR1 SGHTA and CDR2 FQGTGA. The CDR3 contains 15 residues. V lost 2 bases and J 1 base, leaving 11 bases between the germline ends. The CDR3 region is CASSLEGPKNTEAFF. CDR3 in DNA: TGTGCCAGCAGCTTAGAGGGACCCAAGAACACTGAAGCTTTCTTT. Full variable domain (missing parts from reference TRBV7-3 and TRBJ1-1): GAGVSQTPSNKVTEKGKYVELRCDPISGHTALYWYRQSLGQGPEFLIYFQGTGAADDSGLPNDRFFAVRPEGSVSTLKIQRTERGDSAVYLCASSLEGPKNTEAFFGQGTRLTVV.

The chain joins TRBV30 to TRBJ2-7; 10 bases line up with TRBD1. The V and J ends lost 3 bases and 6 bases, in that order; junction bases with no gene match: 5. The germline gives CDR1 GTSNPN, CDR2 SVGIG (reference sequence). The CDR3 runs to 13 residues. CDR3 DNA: TGTGCCTGGAGGGGACAGGGGTCCGGCGAGCAGTACTTC. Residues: CAWRGQGSGEQYF.

The CDR3 sequence: CASSEPLSGGTRNEQYF. The CDR3 nucleotides read TGCGCCAGCAGTGAGCCCCTAAGCGGGGGGACAAGGAACGAGCAGTACTTC. V is TRBV10-2 and J is TRBJ2-7; 9 nucleotides agree with TRBD2. The CDR3 is made up of 17 amino acids. Germline assignment: CDR1 WSHSY and CDR2 SAAADI. V trimming: 2 bases; J trimming: 5 bases; junction bases outside the gene matches: 13.

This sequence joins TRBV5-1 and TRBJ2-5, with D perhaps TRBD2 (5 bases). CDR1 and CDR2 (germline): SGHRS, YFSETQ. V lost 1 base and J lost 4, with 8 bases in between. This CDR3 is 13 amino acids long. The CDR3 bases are TGCGCCAGCAGCTTGCGGGAAGGAGAGACCCAGTACTTC. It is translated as CASSLREGETQYF.

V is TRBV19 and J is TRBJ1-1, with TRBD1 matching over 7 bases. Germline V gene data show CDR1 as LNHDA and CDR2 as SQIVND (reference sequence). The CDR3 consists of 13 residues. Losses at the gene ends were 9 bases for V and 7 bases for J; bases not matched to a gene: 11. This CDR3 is CASKGSNRGEAFF. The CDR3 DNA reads TGTGCCAGCAAAGGGAGCAACAGGGGTGAAGCTTTCTTT. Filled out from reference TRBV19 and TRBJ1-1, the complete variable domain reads DGGITQSPKYLFRKEGQNVTLSCEQNLNHDAMYWYRQDPGQGLRLIYYSQIVNDFQKGDIAEGYSVSREKKESFPLTVTSAQKNPTAFYLCASKGSNRGEAFFGQGTRLTVV.

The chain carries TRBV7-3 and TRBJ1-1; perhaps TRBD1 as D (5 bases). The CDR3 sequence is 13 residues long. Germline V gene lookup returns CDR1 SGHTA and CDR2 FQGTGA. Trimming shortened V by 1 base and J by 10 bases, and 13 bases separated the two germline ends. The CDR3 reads CASSLRGVGRAFF. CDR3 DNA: TGTGCCAGCAGCTTAAGGGGGGTCGGAAGAGCTTTCTTT.

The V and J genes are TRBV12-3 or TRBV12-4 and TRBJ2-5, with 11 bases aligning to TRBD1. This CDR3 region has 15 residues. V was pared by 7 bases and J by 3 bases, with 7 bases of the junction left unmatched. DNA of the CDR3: TGTGCCAGCAATAAGGACAGGGGGCTTGAAGAGACCCAGTACTTC. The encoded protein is CASNKDRGLEETQYF.

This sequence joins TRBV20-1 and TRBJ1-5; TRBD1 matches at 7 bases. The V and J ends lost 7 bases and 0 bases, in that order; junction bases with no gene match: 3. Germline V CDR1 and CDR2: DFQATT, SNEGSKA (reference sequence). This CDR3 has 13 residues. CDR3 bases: TGCAGTGTACAGGGGTATAGCAATCAGCCCCAGCATTTT. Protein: CSVQGYSNQPQHF.

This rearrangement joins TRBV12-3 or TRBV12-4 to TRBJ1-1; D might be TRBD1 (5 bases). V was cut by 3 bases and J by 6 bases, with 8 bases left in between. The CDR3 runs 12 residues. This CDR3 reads CASSFWGAEAFF. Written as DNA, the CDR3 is TGTGCCAGCAGTTTTTGGGGGGCTGAAGCTTTCTTT.

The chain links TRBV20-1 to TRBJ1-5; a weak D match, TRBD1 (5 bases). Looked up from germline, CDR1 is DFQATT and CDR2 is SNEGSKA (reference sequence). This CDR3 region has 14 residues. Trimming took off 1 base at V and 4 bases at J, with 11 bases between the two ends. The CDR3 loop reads CSARAETANQPQHF. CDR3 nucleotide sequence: TGCAGTGCTAGAGCTGAGACAGCTAATCAGCCCCAGCATTTT.

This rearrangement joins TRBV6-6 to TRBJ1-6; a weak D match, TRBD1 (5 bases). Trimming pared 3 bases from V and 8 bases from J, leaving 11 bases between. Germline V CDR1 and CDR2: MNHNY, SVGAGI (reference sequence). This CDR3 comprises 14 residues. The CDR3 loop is CASSYRGTDSPLHF. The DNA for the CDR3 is TGTGCCAGCAGTTATCGGGGGACGGATTCACCCCTCCACTTT.

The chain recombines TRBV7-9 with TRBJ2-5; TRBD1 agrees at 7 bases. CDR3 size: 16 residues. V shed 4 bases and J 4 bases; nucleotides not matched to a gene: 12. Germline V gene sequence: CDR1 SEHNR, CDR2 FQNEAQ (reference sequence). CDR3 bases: TGTGCCAGCAGCTACCCTCCAGGGGGAGAAAGAGAGACCCAGTACTTC. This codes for CASSYPPGGERETQYF.

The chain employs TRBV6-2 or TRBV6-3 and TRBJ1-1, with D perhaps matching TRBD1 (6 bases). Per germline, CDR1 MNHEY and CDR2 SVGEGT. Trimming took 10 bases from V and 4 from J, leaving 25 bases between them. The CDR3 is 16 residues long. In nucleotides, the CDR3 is TGTGCCACGCGAGACAGGTATCAACGGGGTGCCACTGAAGCTTTCTTT. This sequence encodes CATRDRYQRGATEAFF.